These 12 T cell receptor beta chains came from one sample sequenced in a study of blood T cell repertoires in COVID-19. TCRdb keeps only in-frame clones here, not all; method: immunoSEQ multiplex PCR. The data hold some 260,000 clones, with about 86% observed a single time. The sequenced material came from PBMCs or T cells enriched from blood (not recorded which). The receptor source for this set is a man aged 30-40 years with acute COVID-19.

This chain connects TRBV11-3 to TRBJ1-1; D gene ambiguous. Between the trimmed V and J ends, which lost 4 bases and 4 bases, there was a span of 13 bases. CDR1 and CDR2 from the germline V gene are SGHNT and YENEEA. The CDR3 extends over 14 amino acids. CDR3 amino acids: CASSSEHIATEAFF. The CDR3 nucleotides read TGTGCCAGCAGCTCCGAGCATATCGCCACTGAAGCTTTCTTT.

The chain is built from TRBV10-3 and TRBJ1-5; TRBD1 is a possible D gene (5 bases). Germline assignment: CDR1 ENHRY and CDR2 SYGVKD. CDR3 size: 17 residues. V gave up 3 bases and J gave up 1 base, with 16 bases separating them. CDR3: CAISEWYSGGSNQPQHF. CDR3 DNA sequence: TGTGCCATCAGTGAATGGTACTCCGGGGGAAGCAATCAGCCCCAGCATTTT.

The chain has TRBV11-3 and TRBJ2-2; weak D call: TRBD1 (6 bases). This CDR3 spans 15 amino acids. The germline V and J ends were trimmed by 5 bases and 1 base, with 11 bases remaining between them. CDR1 is SGHNT, CDR2 YENEEA, per germline. The CDR3 DNA follows: TGTGCCAGCAGCACAGGGACGTTGAACACCGGGGAGCTGTTTTTT. Encoded protein: CASSTGTLNTGELFF.

The chain's CDR3 is CASSPDSGRNYEQYV. CDR3 DNA sequence: TGTGCCAGCAGCCCCGATAGCGGGAGGAACTACGAGCAGTACGTC. V and J are TRBV7-2 and TRBJ2-7; 10 nucleotides match TRBD2. The CDR3 totals 15 residues. V dropped 5 bases and J dropped 3; count of bases not matched to a gene: 7. Germline V lookup: CDR1 SGHTA, CDR2 FQGNSA.

The chain uses TRBV3-1 (or the pseudogene TRBV3-2) and TRBJ2-1; D gene ambiguous. Germline V gene sequence: CDR1 LGHDT, CDR2 YNNKEL (reference sequence). Trimming removed 3 bases from V and 7 bases from J, with 16 bases in between. The CDR3 is made up of 15 amino acids. DNA of the CDR3: TGTGCCAGCAGCCACTGGGCGAGTCTTGAGAATGAGCAGTTCTTC. Its translation: CASSHWASLENEQFF.

The chain recombines TRBV28 with TRBJ2-1, with 11 bases identical to TRBD1. The V and J ends lost 4 bases and 6 bases, in that order; junction bases with no gene match: 5. The CDR3 has 15 residues. Germline CDR1 and CDR2: MDHEN and SYDVKM. The CDR3 DNA sequence: TGTGCCAGCAGTTCGTCGGGGACAGGGGGCAATGAGCAGTTCTTC. It specifies CASSSSGTGGNEQFF.

The CDR3, as DNA: TGTGCCAGCAGCTCGACACCAAAAGGAAACACCATATATTTT. This translates into CASSSTPKGNTIYF. V and J are TRBV5-6 and TRBJ1-3; D remains ambiguous. V shed 3 bases and J shed 4 bases, with 11 bases lying between them. CDR3 length: 14 residues. Germline-derived CDR1 and CDR2 are SGHDT and YYEEEE.

This clone was picked up a small number of times. The V and J genes are TRBV20-1 and TRBJ1-2, with D maybe TRBD1 (6 bases). The CDR3 loop spans 14 amino acids. The germline V gene encodes CDR1 DFQATT and CDR2 SNEGSKA (reference sequence). Deletions cut 3 bases from V and 8 bases from J, with 19 bases between. CDR3 loop: CSASPAGGRGGYTF. DNA for the CDR3: TGCAGTGCTAGTCCCGCCGGGGGGCGCGGAGGCTACACCTTC.

The CDR3 region has the DNA TGTGCCAGCAGCTTAGGCAGGGGAATCAACAATGAGCAGTTCTTC. Its protein product is CASSLGRGINNEQFF. The chain employs TRBV7-2 and TRBJ2-1; a possible D gene is TRBD1 (6 bases). This CDR3 is 15 amino acids long. V lost 1 base and J 5 bases, leaving 12 bases between the germline ends. The germline gives CDR1 SGHTA, CDR2 FQGNSA.

This chain joins TRBV4-2 and TRBJ2-2, with TRBD2 matching over 7 bases. Germline V CDR1 and CDR2: LGHNA, YNFKEQ. V gave up 5 bases and J gave up 2 bases; unmatched junction bases: 8. This CDR3 spans 16 amino acids. CDR3 protein: CASSGGGTTNTGELFF. In DNA, the CDR3 is TGTGCCAGCAGCGGGGGTGGGACTACTAACACCGGGGAGCTGTTTTTT.

The chain combines TRBV30 with TRBJ2-1; 7 positions match TRBD1. Germline V gives CDR1 GTSNPN, CDR2 SVGIG (reference sequence). V gave up 5 bases and J gave up 11 bases; unmatched junction bases: 6. The CDR3 runs 11 residues. The CDR3 loop reads CAWAPGQKQFF. DNA for the CDR3: TGTGCCTGGGCCCCGGGACAGAAGCAGTTCTTC.

The chain carries TRBV3-1 (or the pseudogene TRBV3-2) and TRBJ1-2, with 9 bases that match TRBD1. J was trimmed by 7 bases and V by 4 bases; bases with no gene match: 10. The CDR3 sequence is 15 residues long. Germline values: CDR1 LGHDT, CDR2 YNNKEL (reference sequence). CDR3 nucleotide sequence: TGTGCCAGCAGCCCCCGGGACAGGGTCCGGGGTGGCTACACCTTC. Its protein is CASSPRDRVRGGYTF.